This TCR beta chain stems from a study of blood T cell repertoires in COVID-19. Looking at the study overall: The samples span acute and convalescent COVID-19 from the United States, Italy and Spain. Sample material is recorded as cDNA or gDNA derived from T cells, B-cell-depleted T cells, or PBMCs.

In the original processing: Amplification with reference gene primers provided the estimates of nucleated cell counts. Clones were sequenced by immunoSEQ multiplex PCR, and TCRdb holds only the in-frame ones, with some missing. V and J calls and clone size are as listed in that table; D and trimming were resolved from the DNA. Of over 85,000 clones in the sample, about 88% were seen once. Germline V gene sequence: CDR1 SEHNR, CDR2 FQNEAQ (reference sequence). Germline trimming cut 6 bases from V and 9 bases from J; bases unmatched to any gene: 12. The CDR3 spans 16 residues. The sequence was obtained from a woman aged 80 or over with acute or convalescent COVID-19. Specimen: peripheral blood. The chain is built from TRBV7-9 and TRBJ1-5, with TRBD1 matching over 12 bases. The CDR3 loop reads CASSYTGTGGEGPQHF. CDR3 sequence (DNA): TGTGCCAGCAGTTACACCGGGACAGGGGGCGAAGGGCCCCAGCATTTT.